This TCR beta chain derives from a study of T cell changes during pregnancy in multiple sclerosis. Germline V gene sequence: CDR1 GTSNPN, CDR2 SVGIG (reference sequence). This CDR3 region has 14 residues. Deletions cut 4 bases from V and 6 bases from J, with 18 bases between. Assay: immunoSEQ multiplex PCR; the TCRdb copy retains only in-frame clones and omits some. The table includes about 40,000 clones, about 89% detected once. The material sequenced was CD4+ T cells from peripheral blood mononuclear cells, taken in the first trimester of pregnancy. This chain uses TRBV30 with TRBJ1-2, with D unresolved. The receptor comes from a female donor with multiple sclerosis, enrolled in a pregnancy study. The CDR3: CAWKRLGKKNGYTF. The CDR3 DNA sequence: TGTGCCTGGAAGCGGCTAGGGAAGAAGAATGGCTACACCTTC.